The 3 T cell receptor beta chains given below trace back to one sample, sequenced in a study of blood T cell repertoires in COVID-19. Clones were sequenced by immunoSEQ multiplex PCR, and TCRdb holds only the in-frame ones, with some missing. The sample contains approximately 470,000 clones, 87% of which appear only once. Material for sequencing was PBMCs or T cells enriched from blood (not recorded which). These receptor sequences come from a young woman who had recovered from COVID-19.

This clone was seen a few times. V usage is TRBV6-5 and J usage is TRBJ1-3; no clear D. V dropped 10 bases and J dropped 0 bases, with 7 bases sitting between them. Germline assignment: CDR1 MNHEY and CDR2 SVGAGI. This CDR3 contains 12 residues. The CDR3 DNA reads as TGTGCCACCCTACTCTCTGGAAACACCATATATTTT. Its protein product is CATLLSGNTIYF.

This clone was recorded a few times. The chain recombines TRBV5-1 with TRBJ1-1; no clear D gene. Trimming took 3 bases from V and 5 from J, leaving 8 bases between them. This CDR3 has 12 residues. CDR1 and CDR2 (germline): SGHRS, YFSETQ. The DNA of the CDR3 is TGCGCCAGCAGCTCGGGGATTACTGAAGCTTTCTTT. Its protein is CASSSGITEAFF.

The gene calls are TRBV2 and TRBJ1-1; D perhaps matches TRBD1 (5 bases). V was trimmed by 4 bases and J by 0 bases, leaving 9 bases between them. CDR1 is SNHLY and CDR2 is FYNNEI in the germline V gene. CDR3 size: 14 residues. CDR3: CASSGSTVNTEAFF. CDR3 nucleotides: TGTGCCAGCAGTGGATCGACAGTGAACACTGAAGCTTTCTTT. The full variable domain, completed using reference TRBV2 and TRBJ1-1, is EPEVTQTPSHQVTQMGQEVILRCVPISNHLYFYWYRQILGQKVEFLVSFYNNEISEKSEIFDDQFSVERPDGSNFTLKIRSTKLEDSAMYFCASSGSTVNTEAFFGQGTRLTVV.